This TCR beta chain was documented in a study of blood T cell repertoires in COVID-19. Study background: Acute and convalescent COVID-19 specimens originated in the United States, Italy and Spain. PBMCs, B-cell-depleted T cells, or T cells provided the cDNA or gDNA that made up the material.

Under the authors' procedure: Amplification with reference gene primers provided the estimates of nucleated cell counts. TCRdb's table, derived via immunoSEQ multiplex PCR, lists solely in-frame clones and lacks some. V, J and clone size were drawn from that table, and D and trimming were deduced from the DNA. The table lists roughly 60,000 clones, around 87% of them singletons. The V segment lost 2 bases and the J segment 5 bases; nucleotides outside the gene matches: 7. CDR1 is KGHSH, CDR2 LQKENI, per germline. The CDR3 has 16 residues. The source of this sequence is a human donor in a cohort sampled during active COVID-19. The V gene is TRBV18, the J gene TRBJ1-5; 9 bases agree with TRBD1. The sample taken for sequencing was peripheral blood. The CDR3 DNA follows: TGTGCCAGCTCACCAATCGGGACAGGGAAGGATCAGCCCCAGCATTTT. Protein product: CASSPIGTGKDQPQHF.